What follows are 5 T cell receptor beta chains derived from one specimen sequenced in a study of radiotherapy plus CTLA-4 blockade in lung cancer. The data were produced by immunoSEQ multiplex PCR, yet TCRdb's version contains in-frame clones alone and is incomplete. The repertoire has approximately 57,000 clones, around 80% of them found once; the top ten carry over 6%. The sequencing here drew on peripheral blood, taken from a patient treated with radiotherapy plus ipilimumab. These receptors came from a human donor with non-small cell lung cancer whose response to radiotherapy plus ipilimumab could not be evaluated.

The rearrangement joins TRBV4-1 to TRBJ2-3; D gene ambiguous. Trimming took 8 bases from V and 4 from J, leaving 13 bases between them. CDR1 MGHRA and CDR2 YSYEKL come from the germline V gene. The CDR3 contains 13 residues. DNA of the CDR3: TGCGCCAGCTACGACATCCGGTCAGATACGCAGTATTTT. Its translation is CASYDIRSDTQYF.

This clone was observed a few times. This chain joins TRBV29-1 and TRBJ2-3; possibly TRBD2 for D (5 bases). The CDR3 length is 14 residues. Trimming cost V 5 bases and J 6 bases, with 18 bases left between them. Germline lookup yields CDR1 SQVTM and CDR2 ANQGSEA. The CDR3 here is CSVRTGSDPDTQYF. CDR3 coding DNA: TGCAGCGTTAGAACGGGGTCCGACCCGGATACGCAGTATTTT.

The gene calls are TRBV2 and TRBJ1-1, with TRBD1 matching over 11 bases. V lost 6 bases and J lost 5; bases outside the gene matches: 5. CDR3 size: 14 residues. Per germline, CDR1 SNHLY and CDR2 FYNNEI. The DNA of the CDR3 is TGTGCCAGCAGGATGGGACAGGGGGGTACTGAAGCTTTCTTT. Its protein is CASRMGQGGTEAFF. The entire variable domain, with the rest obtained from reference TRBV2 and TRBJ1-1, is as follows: EPEVTQTPSHQVTQMGQEVILRCVPISNHLYFYWYRQILGQKVEFLVSFYNNEISEKSEIFDDQFSVERPDGSNFTLKIRSTKLEDSAMYFCASRMGQGGTEAFFGQGTRLTVV.

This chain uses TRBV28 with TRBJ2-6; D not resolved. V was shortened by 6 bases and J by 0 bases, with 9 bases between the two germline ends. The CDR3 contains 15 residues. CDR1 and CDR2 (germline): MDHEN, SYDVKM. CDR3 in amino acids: CASSLTRSGANVLTF. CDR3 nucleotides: TGTGCCAGCAGCCTGACACGCTCTGGGGCCAACGTCCTGACTTTC.

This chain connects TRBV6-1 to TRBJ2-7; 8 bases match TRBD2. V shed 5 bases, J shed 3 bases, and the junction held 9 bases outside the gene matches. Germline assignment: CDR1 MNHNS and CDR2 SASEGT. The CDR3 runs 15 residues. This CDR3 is CASSRAGVDFYEQYF. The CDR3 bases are TGTGCCAGCAGTCGAGCGGGAGTAGACTTCTACGAGCAGTACTTC.